This is a list of T cell receptor beta chains from one sample in a study of T cells in Graves' hyperthyroidism and ophthalmopathy. TCRdb used MiXCR to reprocess the multiplex PCR reads, holding one entry per CDR3 protein. The sample has about 510,000 distinct CDR3 sequences, about 15% seen once. Sequenced input: blood. These receptors were obtained from a woman aged 40 to 50 with Graves' hyperthyroidism. The CDR3 runs from the conserved cysteine through the conserved F or W. Each record gives: J gene, D gene, V gene, clone size, CDR3 DNA, CDR3 protein. The D gene is left open where the match is weak. Clone size is shown for a subset of rows, as once, few, many or a class of expanded clone.

TRBJ1-5 . TRBV12-3/TRBV12-4 few TGTGCCAGCAGTTTGCCCCCGCAGCCCCAGCATTTT CASSLPPQPQHF
TRBJ2-3 TRBD1 TRBV11-3 . TGTGCCAGCAGGCCAATACAGGGGTCAGATACGCAGTATTTT CASRPIQGSDTQYF
TRBJ2-7 TRBD2 TRBV20-1 few TGCAGTGCCAATAGCGGGAGGGCTTACGAGCAGTACTTC CSANSGRAYEQYF
TRBJ1-2 TRBD1 TRBV7-9 many TGTGCCAGCAGCTTAGCACAGGGGAGGGATGGCTACACCTTC CASSLAQGRDGYTF
TRBJ2-5 . TRBV27 few TGTGCCAGCAGTCCCCGTTCCGACGGCTACTTC CASSPRSDGYF
TRBJ1-2 . TRBV25-1 few TGTGCCAGCAGTGAACGGGATGGCTACACCTTC CASSERDGYTF
TRBJ1-1 . TRBV7-9 many TGTGCCAGCAGCTTAGCGGAAGCTTTCTTT CASSLAEAFF
TRBJ1-4 . TRBV2 many TGTGCCAGCAACGAAGATGAAAAACTGTTTTTT CASNEDEKLFF
TRBJ2-5 TRBD2 TRBV28 many TGTGCCAGCAGTTTAGTCCTAGCGGGCCTCCAAGAGACCCAGTACTTC CASSLVLAGLQETQYF
TRBJ1-4 TRBD1 TRBV27 . TGTGCCAGCAGTTTCGCAGGGGGACCTGCAACTAATGAAAAACTGTTTTTT CASSFAGGPATNEKLFF
TRBJ2-1 . TRBV2 many TGTGCCAGCAGTGCCGAAGGTAGCAATGAGCAGTTCTTC CASSAEGSNEQFF
TRBJ2-7 TRBD2 TRBV28 many TGTGCCAGCAGTTTATTATCTAGCGGGAGAGGCGCCTACGAGCAGTACTTC CASSLLSSGRGAYEQYF
TRBJ2-3 . TRBV27 . TGTGCCAGCAGTTTAAAGTATGGGGAGGCCGCCTCAGATACGCAGTATTTT CASSLKYGEAASDTQYF
TRBJ2-4 TRBD2 TRBV3-1 many TGTGCCAGCAGCCAGGGAGGGATAAACATTCAGTACTTC CASSQGGINIQYF
TRBJ1-2 TRBD1 TRBV12-3/TRBV12-4 many TGTGCCAGCAGTTCGGGGACAGCATATTGGGATGGCTACACCTTC CASSSGTAYWDGYTF
TRBJ2-3 . TRBV20-1 many TGCAGTGCTAGAGGGGGGATAGGAACAGATACGCAGTATTTT CSARGGIGTDTQYF
TRBJ1-1 TRBD1 TRBV2 many TGTGCCAGCATTAGACAGGGGGCCAACACTGAAGCTTTCTTT CASIRQGANTEAFF
TRBJ1-1 . TRBV11-2 many TGTGCCAGCAGCTTAGATCACGGGCAGAACACTGAAGCTTTCTTT CASSLDHGQNTEAFF
TRBJ2-7 . TRBV4-1 many TGCGCCAGCAGCCAAATCCTAGCATTCGAGCAGTACTTC CASSQILAFEQYF
TRBJ2-3 . TRBV30 many TGTGCCTGGAGTGTTTTCGCCGTCGGGGATACGCAGTATTTT CAWSVFAVGDTQYF
TRBJ2-1 . TRBV27 many TGTGCCAGCAGTTCCCTCGGCGGGAACTTCTACAATGAGCAGTTCTTC CASSSLGGNFYNEQFF
TRBJ1-2 . TRBV5-1 many TGCGCCAGCAGCCCGACAGGACAGCTCTATGGCTACACCTTC CASSPTGQLYGYTF
TRBJ2-1 . TRBV10-3 many TGTGCCATCAGTGAGCCCAGGGGGTCCGGGAGCTCGGGGAATGAGCAGTTCTTC CAISEPRGSGSSGNEQFF
TRBJ2-3 . TRBV5-8 few TGTGCCAGCAGCTTGGGACAGGCCACAGATACGCAGTATTTT CASSLGQATDTQYF
TRBJ1-5 . TRBV2 many TGTGCCAGCAGTGACGAGAGAAATAGCAATCAGCCCCAGCATTTT CASSDERNSNQPQHF
TRBJ2-2 . TRBV6-6 many TGTGCCAGCAGTTACACCCTTGGGAACACCGGGGAGCTGTTTTTT CASSYTLGNTGELFF
TRBJ2-7 TRBD2 TRBV5-1 . TGCGCCAGCAGCTTGGCCCCTCTACTAGCGGGAGGCTACGAGCAGTACTTC CASSLAPLLAGGYEQYF
TRBJ2-2 TRBD2 TRBV29-1 many TGCAGCGTACGCCGGGGGGGAAGGGACACCGGGGAGCTGTTTTTT CSVRRGGRDTGELFF
TRBJ2-5 TRBD2 TRBV28 many TGTGCCAGCAGCATGCCGGGACTAGCCCAAGAGACCCAGTACTTC CASSMPGLAQETQYF
TRBJ2-1 TRBD2 TRBV7-2 many TGTGCCAGCAGCTTAGTTGCGGGAGGGTCCAATGAGCAGTTCTTC CASSLVAGGSNEQFF
TRBJ2-1 . TRBV9 . TGTGCCAGCAGCGTAGACGCGGGAAGCGATGAGCAGTTCTTC CASSVDAGSDEQFF
TRBJ2-7 . TRBV2 many TGTGCCAGCAGTGAACCAGCAGAGGCTCCAACCTACGAGCAGTACTTC CASSEPAEAPTYEQYF
TRBJ2-7 TRBD2 TRBV7-9 many TGTGCCAGCAGCACCGGACTAGCGGGAGAGCCCTACGAGCAGTACTTC CASSTGLAGEPYEQYF
TRBJ2-7 . TRBV15 few TGTGCCACCAGCACACGTTACTACGAGCAGTACTTC CATSTRYYEQYF
TRBJ1-1 TRBD1 TRBV28 . TGTGCCAGCAGTTTGTCCGGGACAGGGGGCGCCGGGGAAGCTTTCTTT CASSLSGTGGAGEAFF
TRBJ2-1 TRBD2 TRBV7-2 many TGTGCCAGCAGCTTGGGGCTAGCGGGAGTGAATGAGCAGTTCTTC CASSLGLAGVNEQFF
TRBJ2-7 . TRBV9 many TGTGCCAGCAGCGTAGACAGGGTAGGCGAGCAGTACTTC CASSVDRVGEQYF
TRBJ2-1 . TRBV19 few TGTGCCAGTAGTATAGCGACAACGGGTTACAATGAGCAGTTCTTC CASSIATTGYNEQFF
TRBJ1-4 . TRBV6-5 . TGTGCCAGCAGTTACCGAACTGGAAAACTGTTTTTT CASSYRTGKLFF
TRBJ2-6 TRBD1 TRBV6-2/TRBV6-3 many TGTGCCAGCAGTGCAGGGACAGGGGCCGGGGCCAACGTCCTGACTTTC CASSAGTGAGANVLTF
TRBJ2-2 . TRBV5-1 many TGCGCCAGCAGCTTAGCGACAGGCCTTACCGGGGAGCTGTTTTTT CASSLATGLTGELFF
TRBJ2-3 TRBD2 TRBV20-1 many TGCAGTGCTCTGCGGGAGTGGTCAGATACGCAGTATTTT CSALREWSDTQYF
TRBJ1-1 . TRBV9 . TGTGCCAGCAGCGCGCCTTCGGGACAAATAGACACTGAAGCTTTCTTT CASSAPSGQIDTEAFF
TRBJ1-1 . TRBV28 many TGTGCCAGTTCCTCCGGGGGGGAAGCTTTCTTT CASSSGGEAFF